Presented here are 27 T cell receptor beta chains from one specimen sequenced in a study of blood T cell repertoires in COVID-19. The protocol was immunoSEQ multiplex PCR, while the TCRdb copy is restricted to in-frame clones and leaves out a portion. The sample contains 380,000 or so clones, over 75% of which appear only once. Specimen: PBMCs or T cells enriched from blood (not recorded which). The receptors originated from a woman in her forties with acute COVID-19.

The chain combines TRBV5-1 with TRBJ1-2; 7 bases map to TRBD1. The length of the CDR3 is 13 residues. V shed 4 bases, J shed 7 bases, and the junction held 7 bases outside the gene matches. In germline, CDR1 is SGHRS, CDR2 YFSETQ. CDR3 protein: CASSGTGVPGYTF. CDR3 DNA: TGCGCCAGCAGCGGTACAGGGGTCCCTGGCTACACCTTC. The complete variable domain, with remaining parts taken from reference TRBV5-1 and TRBJ1-2, reads KAGVTQTPRYLIKTRGQQVTLSCSPISGHRSVSWYQQTPGQGLQFLFEYFSETQRNKGNFPGRFSGRQFSNSRSEMNVSTLELGDSALYLCASSGTGVPGYTFGSGTRLTVV.

The chain recombines TRBV21-1 with TRBJ1-4. TRBV21-1 constitutes a pseudogene. This CDR3 region has 17 residues. The CDR3 DNA sequence: TGTGCCAGCAGCAAAAGGTTGTCGGGGCGGGAGAGTGAAAAACTGTTTTTT. Protein sequence: CASSKRLSGRESEKLFF.

The rearrangement uses TRBV4-2 and TRBJ1-2; 7 bases match TRBD1. CDR3 size: 14 residues. Looked up from germline, CDR1 is LGHNA and CDR2 is YNFKEQ. V was clipped by 2 bases and J by 4 bases; unmatched bases: 4. The CDR3 DNA reads TGTGCCAGCAGCCAAATTGGGACAGCCTATGGCTACACCTTC. Its translation is CASSQIGTAYGYTF.

This chain links TRBV3-1 (or the pseudogene TRBV3-2) with TRBJ1-2; the D gene is possibly TRBD1 (6 bases). Trimming cost V 3 bases and J 4 bases, with 15 bases left between them. CDR3 size: 15 residues. Germline assignment: CDR1 LGHDT and CDR2 YNNKEL (reference sequence). CDR3 sequence reads: CASSQRGGPFYGYTF. In nucleotides, the CDR3 is TGTGCCAGCAGCCAGAGGGGGGGCCCCTTCTATGGCTACACCTTC.

The CDR3 region has the DNA TGTGCCAGTAGTATCTGGATCCGGGATAACACAGATACGCAGTATTTT. It yields the protein CASSIWIRDNTDTQYF. The chain uses TRBV19 and TRBJ2-3; weak D call: TRBD2 (5 bases). The ends were cut back, 3 bases at V and 2 bases at J, with 15 bases in the middle. Germline V CDR1 and CDR2: LNHDA, SQIVND (reference sequence). The CDR3 length is 16 residues.

The J gene is TRBJ2-3, the V gene TRBV24-1; 7 bases align to TRBD1. Germline V CDR1 and CDR2: KGHDR, SFDVKD. V gave up 3 bases and J gave up 2 bases; unmatched junction bases: 7. The CDR3 runs to 16 residues. The CDR3 coding sequence is TGTGCCACCAGTGATGCCGGGACAGTCGCCACAGATACGCAGTATTTT. This sequence encodes CATSDAGTVATDTQYF.

The chain joins TRBV27 to TRBJ1-1; no firm D call. This CDR3 contains 16 residues. Germline values: CDR1 MNHEY, CDR2 SMNVEV (reference sequence). V was clipped by 3 bases and J by 6 bases, with 20 bases between them. The CDR3 loop reads CASSLFGLTGRAEAFF. The CDR3 DNA is TGTGCCAGCAGTTTGTTTGGGCTGACCGGTCGAGCTGAAGCTTTCTTT.

The V and J genes are TRBV6-5 and TRBJ1-2; maybe TRBD1 (6 bases). This CDR3 comprises 14 residues. Germline V lookup: CDR1 MNHEY, CDR2 SVGAGI. V lost 6 bases, J lost 4 bases, and 15 bases lay in between. CDR3 protein: CASSPGTRPYGYTF. The CDR3, as DNA: TGTGCCAGCAGCCCCGGGACACGTCCCTATGGCTACACCTTC.

The gene calls are TRBV3-1 (or the pseudogene TRBV3-2) and TRBJ1-6, with a possible D match to TRBD1 (5 bases). The V and J ends lost 4 bases and 8 bases respectively, with 15 bases between them. There are 15 residues in the CDR3. The germline gives CDR1 LGHDT, CDR2 YNNKEL (reference sequence). Here the CDR3 DNA reads TGTGCCAGCAGCCTCCAGAATCGGGACTATTCACCCCTCCACTTT. Amino acids: CASSLQNRDYSPLHF.

The V and J genes are TRBV3-1 (or the pseudogene TRBV3-2) and TRBJ2-3; 11 bases are a match to TRBD2. The CDR3 covers 18 residues. The V segment lost 3 bases and the J segment 2 bases; nucleotides outside the gene matches: 10. In germline, CDR1 is LGHDT, CDR2 YNNKEL (reference sequence). DNA of the CDR3: TGTGCCAGCAGCCATATCTATCCGGGACTAGCGGACACAGATACGCAGTATTTT. Encoded protein: CASSHIYPGLADTDTQYF.

This clone was seen a few times. The V and J genes are TRBV5-6 and TRBJ2-7, with a tentative D call TRBD1 (6 bases). The V end lost 4 bases, the J end lost 6 bases, and 11 bases lay between the germline ends. Germline V CDR1 and CDR2: SGHDT, YYEEEE. The CDR3 consists of 12 residues. The CDR3 sequence: CASSTDSSEQYF. CDR3 sequence (DNA): TGTGCCAGCAGCACGGACAGTTCCGAGCAGTACTTC.

The rearrangement joins TRBV5-4 to TRBJ2-2, with D maybe TRBD2 (6 bases). CDR3 length equals 16 residues. In germline, CDR1 is SGHNT, CDR2 YYREEE (reference sequence). Trimming shortened V by 2 bases and J by 5 bases, and 16 bases separated the two germline ends. CDR3 in amino acids: CASSLIGGAGTGELFF. In nucleotides, the CDR3 is TGTGCCAGCAGCTTAATTGGAGGGGCGGGGACCGGGGAGCTGTTTTTT.

V usage is TRBV10-3 and J usage is TRBJ1-2; 7 nucleotides agree with TRBD1. J gave up 3 bases and V 7 bases, and 5 bases lay outside the gene matches. The V gene's germline CDR1 is ENHRY and CDR2 SYGVKD. The length of the CDR3 is 13 residues. The DNA for the CDR3 is TGTGCCATCACCGGACAGGACTACTATGGCTACACCTTC. This gives the protein CAITGQDYYGYTF.

The chain recombines TRBV5-1 with TRBJ1-5, with TRBD1 identical over 7 bases. Trimming removed 5 bases from V and 0 bases from J; junction bases left unmatched: 11. Germline-derived CDR1 and CDR2 are SGHRS and YFSETQ. The CDR3 loop spans 17 amino acids. The CDR3 DNA follows: TGCGCCAGCAGTAGCCTCACAGGGGACTTTAGCAATCAGCCCCAGCATTTT. Protein product: CASSSLTGDFSNQPQHF.

J is TRBJ1-1 and V is TRBV5-1, with 12 bases matching TRBD1. This CDR3 spans 15 amino acids. Trimming cost V 0 bases and J 11 bases; bases outside gene matches: 8. Germline V gene data show CDR1 as SGHRS and CDR2 as YFSETQ. CDR3 residues: CASSLEGTGGARAFF. CDR3 in DNA: TGCGCCAGCAGCTTGGAAGGGACAGGGGGCGCAAGGGCTTTCTTT.

The J gene is TRBJ2-5, the V gene TRBV5-4; 13 bases are a match to TRBD2. Losses at the gene ends were 4 bases for V and 3 bases for J; bases not matched to a gene: 6. The germline V gene has CDR1 SGHNT and CDR2 YYREEE (reference sequence). The CDR3 is made up of 16 amino acids. The CDR3 loop is CASSHGLAGEEETQYF. As DNA, the CDR3 is TGTGCCAGCAGCCACGGACTAGCGGGGGAGGAAGAGACCCAGTACTTC.

The chain couples TRBV6-5 to TRBJ1-2; 7 nucleotides match TRBD1. After removal of 6 bases from V and 2 bases from J, the junction contained 3 bases not matched to a gene. CDR1 MNHEY and CDR2 SVGAGI come from the germline V gene. CDR3 length: 13 amino acids. The CDR3 DNA is TGTGCCAGCAGGACGGGACAGAACTATGGCTACACCTTC. Protein: CASRTGQNYGYTF.

The chain links TRBV5-1 to TRBJ2-1; TRBD2 aligns across 8 bases. CDR1 and CDR2 from the germline V gene are SGHRS and YFSETQ. This CDR3 region has 17 residues. With V trimmed by 0 bases and J by 6 bases, 11 bases remained unmatched. The CDR3 region has the DNA TGCGCCAGCAGCTTGGAATCAGTGACTAGCGTATTCAATGAGCAGTTCTTC. Its protein product is CASSLESVTSVFNEQFF.

J is TRBJ1-2 and V is TRBV10-2; 8 positions match TRBD1. This CDR3 region has 13 residues. Germline V gives CDR1 WSHSY, CDR2 SAAADI. The junction had 2 bases not matched to a gene; V was cut back by 5 bases and J by 3 bases. CDR3 loop: CASSMTGDYGYTF. Here the CDR3 DNA reads TGCGCCAGCAGTATGACAGGGGACTATGGCTACACCTTC.

The rearrangement links TRBV28 to TRBJ2-4; 7 nucleotides line up with TRBD2. CDR3 length equals 15 residues. Looked up from germline, CDR1 is MDHEN and CDR2 is SYDVKM. After removal of 2 bases from V and 2 bases from J, the junction contained 3 bases not matched to a gene. CDR3 in amino acids: CASSLREGTKNIQYF. CDR3 nucleotides: TGTGCCAGCAGTTTAAGGGAGGGAACCAAAAACATTCAGTACTTC.

The CDR3, as DNA: TGTGCCATCAGTGGTAGCGGGGGGGCCGGAGATACGCAGTATTTT. This encodes CAISGSGGAGDTQYF. The chain employs TRBV10-3 and TRBJ2-3, with 11 positions matching TRBD2. The CDR3 runs 15 residues. V lost 4 bases and J lost 5; bases outside the gene matches: 5. Germline V gene lookup returns CDR1 ENHRY and CDR2 SYGVKD.

The chain employs TRBV3-1 (or the pseudogene TRBV3-2) and TRBJ2-2; possible D gene TRBD1, 5 bases. The V and J ends lost 3 bases and 0 bases respectively, with 8 bases between them. The CDR3 contains 15 residues. Germline CDR1 LGHDT, CDR2 YNNKEL (reference sequence). The CDR3: CASSHRAANTGELFF. CDR3 bases: TGTGCCAGCAGCCACAGGGCGGCGAACACCGGGGAGCTGTTTTTT.

The gene calls are TRBV13 and TRBJ2-7; 8 nucleotides line up with TRBD1. Trimming at V came to 2 bases and at J to 2 bases, leaving 8 bases not matched to a gene. The CDR3 consists of 16 residues. Germline values: CDR1 PRHDT, CDR2 FYEKMQ (reference sequence). CDR3 coding DNA: TGTGCCAGCAGCTTATGGCAGGGGGCGTCGGCCTACGAGCAGTACTTC. Translating it yields CASSLWQGASAYEQYF.

The CDR3 region is CASSERNQRQGANEQFF. CDR3 sequence (DNA): TGTGCCAGCAGTGAAAGGAATCAGAGACAGGGGGCTAATGAGCAGTTCTTC. The rearrangement uses TRBV2 and TRBJ2-1; 10 bases are a match to TRBD1. The germline V gene encodes CDR1 SNHLY and CDR2 FYNNEI. This CDR3 spans 17 amino acids. V trimming: 2 bases; J trimming: 7 bases; junction bases outside the gene matches: 11.

This chain links TRBV29-1 with TRBJ1-1, with no clear D. Germline V gene sequence: CDR1 SQVTM, CDR2 ANQGSEA. The CDR3 length is 13 residues. V dropped 6 bases and J dropped 0 bases, with 11 bases sitting between them. CDR3 sequence: CSVETRMNTEAFF. In nucleotides, the CDR3 is TGCAGCGTCGAGACAAGGATGAACACTGAAGCTTTCTTT.

The chain is built from TRBV5-5 and TRBJ2-1; 11 bases map to TRBD2. Unmatched junction bases numbered 6, after V lost 3 bases and J lost 4 bases. The germline V gene has CDR1 SGHKS and CDR2 YYEKEE (reference sequence). CDR3 length: 16 amino acids. The CDR3 region is CASSSVGLAVYNEQFF. In DNA, the CDR3 is TGTGCCAGCAGCTCGGTGGGACTAGCGGTTTACAATGAGCAGTTCTTC.

The count of this clone is one. V is TRBV5-4 and J is TRBJ1-1, with D perhaps matching TRBD1 (6 bases). V dropped 0 bases and J dropped 3 bases, with 12 bases sitting between them. The CDR3 consists of 15 residues. Germline CDR1 reads SGHNT; CDR2 reads YYREEE (reference sequence). DNA for the CDR3: TGTGCCAGCAGCTTGGCGCAGGGGACATACACTGAAGCTTTCTTT. Its protein is CASSLAQGTYTEAFF. Complete variable domain (other parts from reference TRBV5-4 and TRBJ1-1): ETGVTQSPTHLIKTRGQQVTLRCSSQSGHNTVSWYQQALGQGPQFIFQYYREEENGRGNFPPRFSGLQFPNYSSELNVNALELDDSALYLCASSLAQGTYTEAFFGQGTRLTVV.